Listed here are 19 T cell receptor beta chains from one sample, sequenced in a study of control samples from healthy donors and cancer patients. Measured with immunoSEQ multiplex PCR; TCRdb has only the in-frame clones, and not every one. The sample has tens of thousands of clones, over 85% seen once; the top ten hold 1.5% to 2%. The sample was PBMCs. Source of these receptors: a woman aged 60-75 years with head and neck cancer.

This chain uses TRBV10-3 with TRBJ2-4; 9 positions match TRBD1. Germline lookup yields CDR1 ENHRY and CDR2 SYGVKD. The CDR3 extends over 17 amino acids. V trimming: 1 base; J trimming: 2 bases; junction bases outside the gene matches: 6. The CDR3 loop reads CAISEWGQGNPKNIQYF. Written as DNA, the CDR3 is TGTGCCATCAGTGAGTGGGGACAGGGTAATCCCAAAAACATTCAGTACTTC.

This chain uses TRBV2 with TRBJ1-5; D is ambiguous. Germline assignment: CDR1 SNHLY and CDR2 FYNNEI. The CDR3 contains 13 residues. V lost 4 bases and J 1 base, leaving 5 bases between the germline ends. The CDR3 region is CASSVSSNQPQHF. CDR3 nucleotides: TGTGCCAGCAGTGTAAGCAGCAATCAGCCCCAGCATTTT.

The chain joins TRBV6-5 to TRBJ1-4; weak D call: TRBD1 (5 bases). There are 15 residues in the CDR3. V gave up 3 bases and J gave up 1 base, with 9 bases separating them. Germline CDR1 and CDR2: MNHEY and SVGAGI. In DNA form, the CDR3 reads TGTGCCAGCAGTTATTCAGGGTTAACTAATGAAAAACTGTTTTTT. It specifies CASSYSGLTNEKLFF.

This chain connects TRBV2 to TRBJ1-3, with D tentatively TRBD1 (5 bases). The V gene lost 3 bases and the J gene lost 2 bases, with 14 bases spanning the gap. CDR1 and CDR2 from the germline V gene are SNHLY and FYNNEI. The CDR3 is 16 amino acids. The CDR3 protein is CASSDQGRRTGNTIYF. The CDR3 coding sequence is TGTGCCAGCAGTGATCAGGGCAGGAGGACTGGAAACACCATATATTTT.

This clone was found once. V gene TRBV2 combines with J gene TRBJ2-7; D is perhaps TRBD2 (5 bases). Trimming cost V 6 bases and J 5 bases, with 23 bases left between them. The germline V gene has CDR1 SNHLY and CDR2 FYNNEI. The CDR3 consists of 16 residues. CDR3 region: CASREKGLLGPHEQYF. DNA for the CDR3: TGTGCCAGCAGAGAAAAAGGACTGCTAGGCCCCCACGAGCAGTACTTC.

V is TRBV19 and J is TRBJ2-1; D unresolved. The CDR3 loop spans 15 amino acids. Trimming removed 5 bases at V and 3 bases at J, with 14 bases between. CDR1 and CDR2 from the germline V gene are LNHDA and SQIVND (reference sequence). CDR3 in amino acids: CASSGRQTYYNEQFF. In DNA, the CDR3 is TGTGCCAGTAGTGGGCGGCAAACCTACTACAATGAGCAGTTCTTC.

V usage is TRBV7-2 and J usage is TRBJ2-5, with 10 bases aligning to TRBD2. From germline, CDR1 is SGHTA and CDR2 FQGNSA. The V segment lost 4 bases and the J segment 4 bases; nucleotides outside the gene matches: 9. This CDR3 has 16 amino acids. CDR3 sequence (DNA): TGTGCCAGCAGCTGGGCCACCAGCGGGAGGGGAGAGACCCAGTACTTC. This sequence encodes CASSWATSGRGETQYF.

The V gene is TRBV7-2, the J gene TRBJ2-7, with 8 bases fitting TRBD2. Germline CDR1 SGHTA, CDR2 FQGNSA. The CDR3 length is 15 residues. V shed 4 bases and J 5 bases; nucleotides not matched to a gene: 10. In nucleotides, the CDR3 is TGTGCCAGCAGCTCCCGGACTAGCTCTAGGAACGAGCAGTACTTC. Its protein product is CASSSRTSSRNEQYF.

This clone was picked up a small number of times. CDR3 loop: CASKSGASGNNEQFF. The CDR3 bases are TGTGCCAGCAAAAGTGGGGCTAGCGGGAACAATGAGCAGTTCTTC. The genes are TRBV28 and TRBJ2-1; 9 bases are a match to TRBD2. V trimming: 7 bases; J trimming: 5 bases; junction bases outside the gene matches: 9. The germline V gene has CDR1 MDHEN and CDR2 SYDVKM. The CDR3 totals 15 residues.

The V and J genes are TRBV30 and TRBJ2-3; unclear D gene. In germline, CDR1 is GTSNPN, CDR2 SVGIG (reference sequence). The length of the CDR3 is 9 residues. Trimming shortened V by 8 bases and J by 5 bases, and 5 bases separated the two germline ends. The CDR3 DNA reads TGTGCCGGCCGAGATACGCAGTATTTT. Protein product: CAGRDTQYF.

The chain couples TRBV6-2 or TRBV6-3 to TRBJ2-7, with 7 bases aligning to TRBD1. The CDR3 covers 14 residues. Losses at the gene ends were 2 bases for V and 2 bases for J; bases not matched to a gene: 3. Germline CDR1 MNHEY, CDR2 SVGEGT. The CDR3: CASSYDREPYEQYF. The CDR3, as DNA: TGTGCCAGCAGTTACGACAGGGAACCCTACGAGCAGTACTTC.

This clone was counted once. The genes are TRBV6-5 and TRBJ2-1; the match to TRBD2 covers 9 bases. With V trimmed by 6 bases and J by 7 bases, 7 bases remained unmatched. This CDR3 is 14 amino acids long. Germline V gene sequence: CDR1 MNHEY, CDR2 SVGAGI. CDR3 in DNA: TGTGCCAGCAGGCGACTAGCGGTTTATAATGAGCAGTTCTTC. Translating it yields CASRRLAVYNEQFF.

Only one count was recorded for this clone. This rearrangement joins TRBV6-1 to TRBJ2-5; 7 nucleotides line up with TRBD1. CDR1 and CDR2 from the germline V gene are MNHNS and SASEGT. V trimming: 2 bases; J trimming: 2 bases; junction bases outside the gene matches: 5. The length of the CDR3 is 15 residues. CDR3 coding DNA: TGTGCCAGCAGTGAATTGGCAGGGGGACAAGAGACCCAGTACTTC. This translates into CASSELAGGQETQYF.

The V call is TRBV11-2, the J call TRBJ1-3; 8 bases are a match to TRBD1. V lost 5 bases, J lost 2 bases, and 11 bases stayed unmatched. CDR3 size: 17 residues. Germline values: CDR1 SGHAT, CDR2 FQNNGV. The CDR3 spells CASSPPGQVMTGNTIYF. CDR3 sequence (DNA): TGTGCCAGCAGCCCTCCGGGACAGGTCATGACTGGAAACACCATATATTTT.

This chain uses TRBV5-1 with TRBJ2-1, with D possibly being TRBD2 (5 bases). Looked up from germline, CDR1 is SGHRS and CDR2 is YFSETQ. V shed 5 bases and J shed 0 bases, with 18 bases lying between them. This CDR3 has 17 residues. The CDR3 here is CASSPEGHGSSYNEQFF. CDR3 nucleotide sequence: TGCGCCAGCAGTCCAGAGGGTCATGGTAGCTCCTACAATGAGCAGTTCTTC.

This clone was detected only once. The chain uses TRBV3-1 (or the pseudogene TRBV3-2) and TRBJ1-1, with D hard to call. The length of the CDR3 is 14 residues. V was pared by 1 base and J by 1 base, with 7 bases between. Germline lookup yields CDR1 LGHDT and CDR2 YNNKEL (reference sequence). The CDR3 nucleotides are TGTGCCAGCAGCCAAGCGGCGGCGAACACTGAAGCTTTCTTT. Protein sequence: CASSQAAANTEAFF.

A single count supports this clone. V usage is TRBV9 and J usage is TRBJ1-1; D gene ambiguous. The CDR3 is 13 amino acids. V dropped 4 bases and J dropped 4 bases, with 11 bases sitting between them. Germline V gene data show CDR1 as SGDLS and CDR2 as YYNGEE. The chain's CDR3 is CASSPPSGTEAFF. The CDR3, as DNA: TGTGCCAGCAGCCCCCCATCGGGCACTGAAGCTTTCTTT.

The chain joins TRBV3-1 (or the pseudogene TRBV3-2) to TRBJ2-4; TRBD2 matches 12 bases. Germline V gene sequence: CDR1 LGHDT, CDR2 YNNKEL (reference sequence). The CDR3 is made up of 16 amino acids. V shed 4 bases, J shed 6 bases, and the junction held 7 bases outside the gene matches. Written as DNA, the CDR3 is TGTGCCAGCAGCCGAATGACTAGCGGGAGAGGAAACATTCAGTACTTC. Its translation: CASSRMTSGRGNIQYF.

The CDR3 nucleotides are TGCGCCAGCAGCTTGGCCGGCGGGAGGGCCCTCCAATCCTCAAGTGAGCAGTTCTTC. Its protein product is CASSLAGGRALQSSSEQFF. The chain couples TRBV5-1 to TRBJ2-1; 9 bases align to TRBD2. With 0 bases clipped from V and 9 bases from J, the junction kept 19 bases outside the gene matches. Germline CDR1 reads SGHRS; CDR2 reads YFSETQ. This CDR3 comprises 19 residues.